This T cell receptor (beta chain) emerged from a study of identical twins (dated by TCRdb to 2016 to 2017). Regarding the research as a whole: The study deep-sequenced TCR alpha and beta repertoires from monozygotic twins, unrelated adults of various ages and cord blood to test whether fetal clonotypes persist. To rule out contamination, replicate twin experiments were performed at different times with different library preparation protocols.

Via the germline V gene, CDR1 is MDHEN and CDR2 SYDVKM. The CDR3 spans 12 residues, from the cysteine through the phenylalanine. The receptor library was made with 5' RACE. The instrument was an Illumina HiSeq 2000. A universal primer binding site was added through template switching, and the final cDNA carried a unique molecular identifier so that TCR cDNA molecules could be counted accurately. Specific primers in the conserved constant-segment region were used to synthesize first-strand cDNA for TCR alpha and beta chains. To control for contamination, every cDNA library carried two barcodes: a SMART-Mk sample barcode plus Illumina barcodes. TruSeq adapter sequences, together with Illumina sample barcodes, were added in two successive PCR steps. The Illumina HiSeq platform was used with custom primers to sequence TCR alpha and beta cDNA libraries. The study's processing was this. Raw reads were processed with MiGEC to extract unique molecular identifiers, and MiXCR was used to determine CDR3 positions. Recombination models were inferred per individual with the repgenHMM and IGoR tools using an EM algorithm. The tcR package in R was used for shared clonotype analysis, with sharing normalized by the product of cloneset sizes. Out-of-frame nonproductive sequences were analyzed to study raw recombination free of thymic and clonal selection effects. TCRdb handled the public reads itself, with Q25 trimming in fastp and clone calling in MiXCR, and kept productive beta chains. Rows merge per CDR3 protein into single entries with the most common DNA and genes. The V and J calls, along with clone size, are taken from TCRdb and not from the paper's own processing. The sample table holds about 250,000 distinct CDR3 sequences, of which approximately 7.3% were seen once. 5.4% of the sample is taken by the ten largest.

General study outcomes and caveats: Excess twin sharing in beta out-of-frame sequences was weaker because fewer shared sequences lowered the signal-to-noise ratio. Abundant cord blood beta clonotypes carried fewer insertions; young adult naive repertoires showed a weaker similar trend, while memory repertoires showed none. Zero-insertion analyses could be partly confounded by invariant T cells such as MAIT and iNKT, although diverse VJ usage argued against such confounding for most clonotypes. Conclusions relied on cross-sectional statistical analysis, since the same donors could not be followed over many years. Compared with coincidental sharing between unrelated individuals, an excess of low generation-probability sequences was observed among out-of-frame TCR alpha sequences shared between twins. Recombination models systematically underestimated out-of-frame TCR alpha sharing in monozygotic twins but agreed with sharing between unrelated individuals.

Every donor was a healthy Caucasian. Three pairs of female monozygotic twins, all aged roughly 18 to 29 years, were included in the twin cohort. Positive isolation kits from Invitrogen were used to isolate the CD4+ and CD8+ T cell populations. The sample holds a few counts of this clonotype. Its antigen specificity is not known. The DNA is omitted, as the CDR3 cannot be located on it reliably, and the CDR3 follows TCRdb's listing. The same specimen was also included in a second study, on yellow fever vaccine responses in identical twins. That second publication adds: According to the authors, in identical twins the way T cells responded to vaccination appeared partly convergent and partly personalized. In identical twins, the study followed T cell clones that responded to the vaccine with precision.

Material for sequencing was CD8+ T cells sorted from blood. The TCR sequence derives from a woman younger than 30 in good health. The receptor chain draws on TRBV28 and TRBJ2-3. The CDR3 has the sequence CASSTSGDTQYF.